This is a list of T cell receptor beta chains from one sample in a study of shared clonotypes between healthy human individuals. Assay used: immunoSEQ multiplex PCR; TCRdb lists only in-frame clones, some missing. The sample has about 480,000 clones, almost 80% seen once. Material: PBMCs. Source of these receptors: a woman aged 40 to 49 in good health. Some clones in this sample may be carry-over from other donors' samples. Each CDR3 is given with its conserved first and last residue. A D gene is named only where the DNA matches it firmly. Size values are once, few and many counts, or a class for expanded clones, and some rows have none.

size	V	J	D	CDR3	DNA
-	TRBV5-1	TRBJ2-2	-	CASSNPRATGITGELFF	TGCGCCAGCAGCAACCCTAGGGCGACCGGGATCACCGGGGAGCTGTTTTTT
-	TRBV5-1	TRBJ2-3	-	CASSPGTRDTQYF	TGCGCCAGCAGCCCTGGGACACGAGATACGCAGTATTTT
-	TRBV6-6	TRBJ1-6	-	CASTDLYSPLHF	TGTGCCAGCACCGACTTATATTCACCCCTCCACTTT
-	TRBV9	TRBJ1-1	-	CASSVEGEMNTEAFF	TGTGCCAGCAGCGTAGAAGGGGAGATGAACACTGAAGCTTTCTTT
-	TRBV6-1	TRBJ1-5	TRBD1	CASSEMFTGVQPQHF	TGTGCCAGCAGTGAAATGTTTACAGGGGTTCAGCCCCAGCATTTT
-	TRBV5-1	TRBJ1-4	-	CASSLSPTNEKLFF	TGCGCCAGCAGCTTATCGCCAACTAATGAAAAACTGTTTTTT
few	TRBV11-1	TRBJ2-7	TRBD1	CASSLAAGGQGEQYF	TGTGCCAGCAGCTTAGCGGCAGGGGGCCAAGGCGAGCAGTACTTC
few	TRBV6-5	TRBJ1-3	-	CASEDSGNTIYF	TGTGCCAGCGAGGACTCTGGAAACACCATATATTTT
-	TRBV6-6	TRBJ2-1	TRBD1	CASIVDRAIGEQFF	TGTGCCAGCATCGTCGACAGGGCGATAGGGGAGCAGTTCTTC
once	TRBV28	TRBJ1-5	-	CASSLGQPQHF	TGTGCCAGCAGTTTGGGGCAGCCCCAGCATTTT
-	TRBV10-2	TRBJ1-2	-	CASSPERVRGYTF	TGCGCCAGCAGCCCAGAAAGGGTACGGGGCTACACCTTC
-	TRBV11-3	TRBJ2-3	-	CASSSGTYPSNTDTQYF	TGTGCCAGCAGTTCCGGGACTTACCCTTCCAACACAGATACGCAGTATTTT
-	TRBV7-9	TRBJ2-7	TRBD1	CASSSSTGDSSYEQYF	TGTGCCAGCAGCTCGTCGACAGGGGACAGCTCCTACGAGCAGTACTTC
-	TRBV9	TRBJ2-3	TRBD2	CASSTTLGLAGGGTDTQYF	TGTGCCAGCAGCACTACGCTGGGACTAGCGGGAGGAGGCACAGATACGCAGTATTTT
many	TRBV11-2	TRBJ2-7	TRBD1	CASSPRGGQGDEQYF	TGTGCCAGCAGCCCTCGCGGGGGACAGGGGGACGAGCAGTACTTC
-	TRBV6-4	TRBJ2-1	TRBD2	CASSDGTSGNNEQFF	TGTGCCAGCAGTGACGGGACTAGCGGGAACAATGAGCAGTTCTTC
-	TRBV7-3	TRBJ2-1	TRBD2	CASSRLAGGIGSYNEQFF	TGTGCCAGCAGCCGACTAGCGGGAGGAATCGGGTCCTACAATGAGCAGTTCTTC
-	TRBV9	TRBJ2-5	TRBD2	CASSVGASGRGQETQYF	TGTGCCAGCAGCGTAGGTGCTAGCGGGAGGGGACAAGAGACCCAGTACTTC
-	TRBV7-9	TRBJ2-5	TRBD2	CASSLALAGETQYF	TGTGCCAGCAGCTTAGCTCTAGCGGGAGAGACCCAGTACTTC
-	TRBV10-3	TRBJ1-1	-	CAISVGGAQTEAFF	TGTGCCATCAGTGTTGGGGGAGCCCAGACTGAAGCTTTCTTT
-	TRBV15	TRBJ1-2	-	CATSRDGNYGYTF	TGTGCCACCAGCAGAGACGGTAACTATGGCTACACCTTC
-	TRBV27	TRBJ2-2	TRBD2	CASSFEGGPGGELFF	TGTGCCAGCAGTTTTGAGGGAGGGCCTGGCGGGGAGCTGTTTTTT
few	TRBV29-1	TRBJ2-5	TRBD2	CSASTSRETQYF	TGCAGCGCCTCGACTAGCAGAGAGACCCAGTACTTC
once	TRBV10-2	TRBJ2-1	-	CASSTSTGGINEQFF	TGCGCCAGCAGTACCTCCACAGGCGGGATTAATGAGCAGTTCTTC
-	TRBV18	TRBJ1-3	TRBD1	CASSPPVGQGRNTIYF	TGTGCCAGCTCACCACCGGTAGGACAGGGCAGAAACACCATATATTTT
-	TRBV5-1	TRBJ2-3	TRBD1	CASSSGQGARSTDTQYF	TGCGCCAGCAGCTCGGGACAGGGGGCTCGAAGCACAGATACGCAGTATTTT
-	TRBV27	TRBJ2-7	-	CASSLSVGREQYF	TGTGCCAGCAGTTTATCGGTGGGGCGCGAGCAGTACTTC
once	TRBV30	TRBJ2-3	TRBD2	CAWSKGLAGEADTQYF	TGTGCCTGGAGTAAGGGCCTAGCGGGGGAAGCAGATACGCAGTATTTT
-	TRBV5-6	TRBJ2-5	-	CASMAGGRTNQETQYF	TGTGCCAGCATGGCAGGCGGCAGGACCAATCAAGAGACCCAGTACTTC
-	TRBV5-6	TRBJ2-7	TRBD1	CASSPTGTGGSYEQYF	TGTGCCAGCAGCCCGACCGGGACAGGGGGTTCCTACGAGCAGTACTTC
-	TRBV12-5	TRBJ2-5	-	CASGLAVEETQYF	TGTGCTAGTGGTTTGGCAGTCGAGGAGACCCAGTACTTC
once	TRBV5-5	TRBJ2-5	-	CASSLGAAADQETQYF	TGTGCCAGCAGCTTGGGGGCTGCGGCAGACCAAGAGACCCAGTACTTC
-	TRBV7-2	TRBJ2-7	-	CASSPQSSSYEQYF	TGTGCCAGCAGCCCCCAGTCAAGCTCCTACGAGCAGTACTTC
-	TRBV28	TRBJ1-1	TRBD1	CASMVASRGLNTEAFF	TGTGCCAGCATGGTTGCCTCCAGGGGGCTCAACACTGAAGCTTTCTTT
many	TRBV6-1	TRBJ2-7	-	CATREWGAQNEQYF	TGTGCCACCCGGGAATGGGGTGCCCAGAACGAGCAGTACTTC
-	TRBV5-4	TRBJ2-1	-	CASRYGGQDEQFF	TGTGCCAGCAGGTACGGAGGGCAAGATGAGCAGTTCTTC
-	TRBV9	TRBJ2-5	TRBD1	CASSADRVGEETQYF	TGTGCCAGCAGCGCCGACAGGGTAGGGGAAGAGACCCAGTACTTC
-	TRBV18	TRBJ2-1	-	CASSPGHPYNEQFF	TGTGCCAGCTCACCAGGACACCCCTACAATGAGCAGTTCTTC
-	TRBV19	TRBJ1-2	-	CASRGRLRDGYTF	TGTGCCAGTAGAGGACGCCTTCGAGACGGCTACACCTTC
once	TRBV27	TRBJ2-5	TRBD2	CASSPRLAGGRETQYF	TGTGCCAGCAGTCCCCGTTTAGCGGGGGGGCGGGAGACCCAGTACTTC
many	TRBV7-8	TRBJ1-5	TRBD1	CASSYIGTGDSNQPQHF	TGTGCCAGCAGCTACATTGGGACAGGGGACAGCAATCAGCCCCAGCATTTT
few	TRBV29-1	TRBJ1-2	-	CSVGVPPYGYTF	TGCAGCGTGGGAGTGCCCCCATATGGCTACACCTTC